The clone carrying this T cell receptor (beta chain) was seen repeatedly, ten times or more. As yet, its antigen is unknown. The CDR3 sequence is 11 residues long. Per the germline V gene, CDR1 is DFQATT and CDR2 is SNEGSKA (reference sequence). With 6 bases removed from V and 4 bases from J, the gap between germline ends came to 9 bases. This entry comes from a study of T cell repertoires in cytomegalovirus infection. Overall study: CMV infection and matching HLA type were both indicated by public TCR beta signatures. Overall study findings and caveats: There were carriers of CMV plus the relevant HLA, and cumulative public TCR beta family frequency identified them. The ex vivo response was dominated by HLA-C-restricted CMV-specific TCR beta clonotypes.

A single record per CDR3 protein comes from TCRdb applying MiXCR to the reads. The sample includes hundreds of thousands of distinct CDR3 sequences, roughly 12% seen only once; the top ten take 10%. This clonotype was obtained from a human donor in good health (CMV status not recorded). Some clones in this sample may be carry-over from other donors' samples. The sample taken for sequencing was PBMCs. The chain has TRBV20-1 and TRBJ1-1; tentatively, D is TRBD1 (5 bases). The CDR3 DNA is TGCAGTGCGAGACAGATCACTGAAGCTTTCTTT. This sequence encodes CSARQITEAFF.